This T cell receptor (beta chain) is drawn from a study of T cells expressing NK-cell markers. Overall study results and limits: One observes that, in several donors, these clonotypes were also the leading ones within the CD3+CD56-NKG2C+ fraction. The study left the HCMV specificity of expanded NKG2C+ T cell clones unresolved.

UMIs accompanied the 5'RACE template switching by which TCR beta cDNA was made. Following a re-call of the 5' RACE reads, TCRdb has one entry per CDR3 protein and lacks DNA. The sample yields over 250,000 distinct CDR3 sequences, of which the top ten take up around 4.3%. The CDR3 consists of 13 residues. Germline V gene sequence: CDR1 SGHRS, CDR2 YFSETQ. Turning to this clonotype: Its specificity is not known.

This receptor was identified in a woman between 18 and 75 years old in good health. The V gene is TRBV5-1, the J gene TRBJ1-1; TCRdb gives TRBD1 as the D gene, but with no DNA this cannot be confirmed. The sequencing sample was made of blood T cells: a sorted CD56 or NKG2C T cell subset, CD4+ or CD8+ T cells, or bulk PBMC T cells (not recorded which). CDR3 loop: CASAPGGQFGAFF. The variable domain in full, completed from reference TRBV5-1 and TRBJ1-1, reads KAGVTQTPRYLIKTRGQQVTLSCSPISGHRSVSWYQQTPGQGLQFLFEYFSETQRNKGNFPGRFSGRQFSNSRSEMNVSTLELGDSALYLCASAPGGQFGAFFGQGTRLTVV.